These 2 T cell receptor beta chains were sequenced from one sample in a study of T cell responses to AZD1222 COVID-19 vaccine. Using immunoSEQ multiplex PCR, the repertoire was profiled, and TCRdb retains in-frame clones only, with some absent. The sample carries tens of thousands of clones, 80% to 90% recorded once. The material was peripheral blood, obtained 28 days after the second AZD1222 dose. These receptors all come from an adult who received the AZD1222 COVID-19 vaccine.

CDR3 protein: CSVVVATNEKLFF. The CDR3 nucleotides read TGCAGCGTTGTTGTAGCAACTAATGAAAAACTGTTTTTT. The chain joins TRBV29-1 to TRBJ1-4; D not resolved. Germline V lookup: CDR1 SQVTM, CDR2 ANQGSEA. Trimming left V 4 bases short and J 0 bases short, with 6 bases between. The CDR3 covers 13 residues.

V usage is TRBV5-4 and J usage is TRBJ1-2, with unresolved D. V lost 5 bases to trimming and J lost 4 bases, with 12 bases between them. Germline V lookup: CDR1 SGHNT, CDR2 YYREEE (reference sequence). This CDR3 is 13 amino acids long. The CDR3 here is CASRLVGSYGYTF. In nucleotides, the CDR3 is TGTGCCAGCAGGCTGGTAGGATCCTATGGCTACACCTTC.